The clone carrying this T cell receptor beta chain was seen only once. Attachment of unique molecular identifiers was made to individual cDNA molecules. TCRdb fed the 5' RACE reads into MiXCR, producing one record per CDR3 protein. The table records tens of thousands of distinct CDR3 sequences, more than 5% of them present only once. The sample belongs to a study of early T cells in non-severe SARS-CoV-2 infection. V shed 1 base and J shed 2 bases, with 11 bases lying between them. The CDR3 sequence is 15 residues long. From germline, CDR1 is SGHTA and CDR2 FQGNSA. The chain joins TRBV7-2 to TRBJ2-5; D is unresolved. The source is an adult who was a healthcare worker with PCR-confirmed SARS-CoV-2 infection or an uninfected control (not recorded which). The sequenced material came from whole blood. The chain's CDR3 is CASSLDYVSQETQYF. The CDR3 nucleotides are TGTGCCAGCAGCTTAGACTATGTCTCGCAAGAGACCCAGTACTTC.